The clone carrying this T cell receptor (beta chain) was seen more than once but under ten times. Its specificity is unknown. This sample is part of a study of T-cell memory formation after mild COVID-19. Findings of the study overall: Prior to infection, memory already included some responding clones, suggesting cross-reactive memory joined.

TCRdb used MiXCR to reprocess the 5' RACE reads, holding one entry per CDR3 protein. The table has roughly 100,000 distinct CDR3 sequences, around 15% seen once. The CDR3 contains 13 residues. V lost 2 bases and J lost 7, with 9 bases in between. This chain joins TRBV12-3 or TRBV12-4 and TRBJ1-3, with D perhaps matching TRBD1 (5 bases). This receptor was identified in a man between 18 and 29 years old who had mild COVID-19 (a few samples of this study predate the infection). Cell type and time point are not known. Sequencing input: PBMCs or a T cell subset sorted from them (not recorded which). CDR3 residues: CASSLLGANTIYF. In DNA form, the CDR3 reads TGTGCCAGCAGTTTACTAGGGGCGAACACCATATATTTT.